These T cell receptor beta chains were read from a single sample in a study of T cell repertoires in cytomegalovirus infection. TCRdb re-called the reads with MiXCR, one entry per CDR3 protein. The table has hundreds of thousands of distinct CDR3 sequences, roughly 23% seen once. The sequenced material came from CD8+ T cells from PBMCs. Receptors originate from a human donor in good health (CMV status not recorded). Some clones in this sample may be carry-over from other donors' samples. The CDR3 runs from the conserved cysteine through the conserved F or W. D genes are given only for firm matches. Rows may omit the clone size; those that give it use once, few, many or a size class.

>TRBJ2-1|TRBV6-2/TRBV6-3|.|.
CASSPSNPYYNEQFF
TGTGCCAGCAGTCCCTCCAACCCCTACTACAATGAGCAGTTCTTC
>TRBJ2-7|TRBV20-1|.|.
CSATLRSSSYEQYF
TGCAGTGCGACCCTGCGCTCAAGCTCCTACGAGCAGTACTTC
>TRBJ2-7|TRBV7-6|many|.
CASSSGRNSYEQYF
TGTGCCAGCAGCTCTGGACGGAATTCCTACGAGCAGTACTTC
>TRBJ2-7|TRBV5-1|many|.
CASSLDGGYEQYF
TGCGCCAGCAGCTTGGACGGTGGATACGAGCAGTACTTC
>TRBJ1-1|TRBV7-9|few|.
CASMDSWNTEAFF
TGTGCCAGCATGGACAGTTGGAACACTGAAGCTTTCTTT
>TRBJ2-5|TRBV25-1|.|.
CASAHGETQYF
TGTGCCAGCGCGCATGGGGAGACCCAGTACTTC
>TRBJ2-7|TRBV7-9|once|.
CASSLVPDSTYEQYF
TGTGCCAGCAGCTTAGTCCCCGACAGCACCTACGAGCAGTACTTC
>TRBJ2-1|TRBV7-6|few|TRBD2
CASSTATSGGNRNEQFF
TGTGCCAGCAGCACCGCAACTAGCGGGGGGAATCGCAATGAGCAGTTCTTC
>TRBJ2-3|TRBV5-1|.|.
CASSSPGGVNTDTQYF
TGCGCCAGCAGCTCCCCCGGAGGGGTTAACACAGATACGCAGTATTTT
>TRBJ2-7|TRBV5-1|.|TRBD1
CASSLSAGQGYEQYF
TGCGCCAGCAGCTTATCCGCGGGACAGGGCTACGAGCAGTACTTC
>TRBJ2-1|TRBV7-2|many|TRBD1
CASSLADRVLYNEQFF
TGTGCCAGCAGCTTAGCCGACAGGGTGCTCTACAATGAGCAGTTCTTC
>TRBJ2-1|TRBV7-6|few|.
CASSLVIYNEQFF
TGTGCCAGCAGCTTAGTAATTTACAATGAGCAGTTCTTC
>TRBJ1-6|TRBV5-4|few|TRBD1
CASSMGTGREGGSPLHF
TGTGCCAGCAGCATGGGGACAGGGAGAGAAGGGGGATCGCCCCTCCACTTT
>TRBJ2-7|TRBV7-2|many|.
CASSFSYEQYF
TGTGCCAGCAGTTTTAGCTACGAGCAGTACTTC
>TRBJ2-7|TRBV4-1|many|.
CASSLLPVGPGSHYEQYF
TGCGCCAGCAGCCTACTACCCGTAGGACCGGGCTCTCATTACGAGCAGTACTTC
>TRBJ2-7|TRBV7-9|many|TRBD1
CASSLWLTGDHYEQYF
TGTGCCAGCAGCTTATGGCTGACAGGGGACCACTACGAGCAGTACTTC
>TRBJ1-1|TRBV30|.|.
CAWSPSTDNTEAFF
TGTGCCTGGAGTCCCTCGACGGATAACACTGAAGCTTTCTTT
>TRBJ1-2|TRBV6-1|.|.
CASRVDSSYGYTF
TGTGCCAGCAGGGTAGACAGCTCCTATGGCTACACCTTC
>TRBJ2-5|TRBV20-1|few|.
CSARGETQYF
TGCAGTGCTAGAGGCGAGACCCAGTACTTC
>TRBJ2-7|TRBV19|few|TRBD1
CASQPGTGSFGQYF
TGTGCCAGCCAGCCCGGGACAGGAAGTTTCGGGCAGTACTTC
>TRBJ2-4|TRBV12-3/TRBV12-4|.|TRBD1
CASARGTGFNIQYF
TGTGCCAGCGCTAGGGGGACAGGGTTTAACATTCAGTACTTC
>TRBJ1-1|TRBV9|.|.
CASSATNTEAFF
TGTGCCAGCAGCGCTACTAACACTGAAGCTTTCTTT
>TRBJ2-3|TRBV24-1|.|.
CATSDLRGPDAYTQYF
TGTGCCACCAGTGATCTGAGGGGCCCCGACGCGTATACGCAGTATTTT
>TRBJ2-7|TRBV7-2|many|TRBD2
CASSLGRLAGYYEQYF
TGTGCCAGCAGCTTAGGCCGACTAGCGGGTTACTACGAGCAGTACTTC
>TRBJ1-5|TRBV7-2|many|.
CASSLGYQPQHF
TGTGCCAGCAGCCTCGGCTATCAGCCCCAGCATTTT
>TRBJ2-5|TRBV20-1|many|TRBD1
CSATGTGEETQYF
TGCAGTGCAACCGGGACAGGGGAAGAGACCCAGTACTTC
>TRBJ2-1|TRBV19|few|TRBD1
CASTLGQGLDNEQFF
TGTGCCAGTACCCTCGGACAGGGGCTAGACAATGAGCAGTTCTTC
>TRBJ2-1|TRBV19|.|.
CASSMDSFNEQFF
TGTGCCAGTAGTATGGACAGCTTCAATGAGCAGTTCTTC
>TRBJ1-1|TRBV9|many|.
CASSGRDDPSTEAFF
TGTGCCAGCAGCGGACGGGACGACCCTAGCACTGAAGCTTTCTTT
>TRBJ1-1|TRBV19|many|.
CASSIGWGFTNTEAFF
TGTGCCAGTAGTATCGGCTGGGGCTTTACAAACACTGAAGCTTTCTTT
>TRBJ2-1|TRBV27|.|TRBD1
CASSFGDSFYNEQFF
TGTGCCAGCAGTTTCGGGGACAGCTTCTACAATGAGCAGTTCTTC
>TRBJ2-1|TRBV30|.|.
CAWSVPGEQFF
TGTGCCTGGAGTGTACCGGGGGAGCAGTTCTTC
>TRBJ2-3|TRBV7-2|few|TRBD2
CASSPRLAGACTDTQYF
TGTGCCAGCAGCCCTCGACTAGCGGGGGCCTGCACAGATACGCAGTATTTT
>TRBJ1-6|TRBV28|.|.
CASSSGEVGPLHF
TGTGCCAGCAGCTCAGGGGAGGTGGGCCCCCTCCACTTT
>TRBJ2-5|TRBV28|.|.
CASSLRQPQETQYF
TGTGCCAGCAGTTTGCGACAGCCCCAAGAGACCCAGTACTTC
>TRBJ2-3|TRBV11-3|.|TRBD2
CASSLTAGGIGTDTQYF
TGTGCCAGCAGCTTAACAGCGGGGGGGATCGGTACAGATACGCAGTATTTT
>TRBJ2-1|TRBV14|.|TRBD1
CASSQWGQGVNEQFF
TGTGCCAGCAGCCAATGGGGACAGGGAGTAAATGAGCAGTTCTTC
>TRBJ1-2|TRBV28|.|TRBD1
CASSLYSFGDRGGYYGYTF
TGTGCCAGCAGTTTATACAGTTTCGGGGACAGGGGGGGGTACTATGGCTACACCTTC
>TRBJ2-5|TRBV10-3|.|.
CAPSRREETQYF
TGTGCTCCATCACGACGTGAAGAGACCCAGTACTTC
>TRBJ1-4|TRBV5-6|.|TRBD1
CASSFGTAYEKLFF
TGTGCCAGCAGCTTCGGGACAGCTTATGAAAAACTGTTTTTT
>TRBJ2-3|TRBV12-3/TRBV12-4|.|.
CASSGFWGPTDTQYF
TGTGCCAGCAGTGGGTTCTGGGGGCCCACAGATACGCAGTATTTT
>TRBJ2-3|TRBV12-3/TRBV12-4|.|.
CASSGFWGPTETQYF
TGTGCCAGCAGTGGGTTCTGGGGGCCCACAGAGACGCAGTATTTT
>TRBJ2-6|TRBV20-1|.|TRBD1
CSAERQGVGANVLTF
TGCAGTGCTGAAAGACAGGGAGTGGGGGCCAACGTCCTGACTTTC
>TRBJ2-3|TRBV20-1|.|TRBD2
CSASFLAEPSTDTQYF
TGCAGTGCTAGTTTTCTAGCGGAGCCTAGCACAGATACGCAGTATTTT
>TRBJ2-1|TRBV27|few|TRBD2
CASSSLLAGGRNEQFF
TGTGCCAGCAGTTCCCTACTAGCGGGGGGGCGGAATGAGCAGTTCTTC
>TRBJ2-2|TRBV7-2|few|.
CASSLRGSWNTGELFF
TGTGCCAGCAGCTTGAGGGGATCCTGGAACACCGGGGAGCTGTTTTTT
>TRBJ2-1|TRBV12-3/TRBV12-4|many|TRBD2
CASTFSGVTYNEQFF
TGTGCCAGCACCTTTAGCGGGGTTACTTACAATGAGCAGTTCTTC
>TRBJ2-7|TRBV5-1|.|.
CASSLGQDLWEQYF
TGCGCCAGCAGCTTGGGACAGGACCTCTGGGAGCAGTACTTC
>TRBJ2-1|TRBV4-1|few|TRBD2
CASSLRTSGGFDEQFF
TGCGCCAGCAGCCTACGGACTAGCGGGGGTTTCGATGAGCAGTTCTTC
>TRBJ2-1|TRBV4-2|.|TRBD2
CASSQDGGAGVHNEQFF
TGTGCCAGCAGCCAAGACGGAGGTGCGGGGGTCCATAATGAGCAGTTCTTC
>TRBJ2-6|TRBV27|few|.
CASSLSKGGLGANVLTF
TGTGCCAGCAGTTTATCGAAGGGGGGGCTAGGGGCCAACGTCCTGACTTTC
>TRBJ2-7|TRBV2|.|.
CASSATGRGYEQYF
TGTGCCAGCAGTGCTACAGGGAGGGGCTACGAGCAGTACTTC
>TRBJ1-2|TRBV28|many|.
CASRPDSQYGYTF
TGTGCCAGCAGACCAGACAGCCAGTATGGCTACACCTTC
>TRBJ2-3|TRBV2|few|.
CAGPEGDTQYF
TGTGCCGGTCCCGAGGGGGATACGCAGTATTTT